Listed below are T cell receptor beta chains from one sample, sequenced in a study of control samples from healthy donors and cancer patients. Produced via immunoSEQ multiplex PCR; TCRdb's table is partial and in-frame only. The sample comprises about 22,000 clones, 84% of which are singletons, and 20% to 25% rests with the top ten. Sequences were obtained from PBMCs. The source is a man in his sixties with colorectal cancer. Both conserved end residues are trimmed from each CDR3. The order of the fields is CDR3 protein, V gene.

CDR3aa: ASSLVASGGADTQY
v_gene: TRBV7-6

CDR3aa: AASGDLLYSNQPQH
v_gene: TRBV10-3

CDR3aa: ASRPQGAIAGELF
v_gene: TRBV19

CDR3aa: ASSDAGLLLQPQH
v_gene: TRBV10-2

CDR3aa: ASSPVSGGAGTQY
v_gene: TRBV3-1/TRBV3-2

CDR3aa: ASSLEGPAIDTQY
v_gene: TRBV7-8

CDR3aa: ASSGGQGYEKLF
v_gene: TRBV5-1

CDR3aa: ASSTGGRLSYT
v_gene: TRBV2

CDR3aa: ASSSPRTGVTGELF
v_gene: TRBV2

CDR3aa: ASSPGTVWGNQPQH
v_gene: TRBV5-1

CDR3aa: ASSRTSGDTDTQY
v_gene: TRBV5-4

CDR3aa: ASRAMGTGSRTGELF
v_gene: TRBV4-1

CDR3aa: SVGARNTEAF
v_gene: TRBV29-1

CDR3aa: SASDPRGNSPLH
v_gene: TRBV20-1

CDR3aa: AWSRDVSSSYGYT
v_gene: TRBV30